Listed below are T cell receptor beta chains from one sample, sequenced in a study of cytomegalovirus exposure and HLA in healthy donors. The table came from immunoSEQ multiplex PCR; TCRdb's copy has only in-frame clones and leaves some out. The sample carries 170,000 or so clones, under 80% recorded once. Source material: PBMCs. These TCRs come from a woman between 25 and 40 years old in good health and CMV-seronegative. Both conserved end residues are part of each CDR3. D genes are given only for firm matches. The size entry is marked missing in some rows and otherwise reads once, few, many or a size class.

j_gene: TRBJ2-6; d_gene: NA; v_gene: TRBV5-8; abundance: once; CDR3nt: TGTGCCAGCAGCTTGTTGCGAGTCTCTGGGGCCAACGTCCTGACTTTC; CDR3aa: CASSLLRVSGANVLTF
j_gene: TRBJ2-7; d_gene: TRBD1; v_gene: TRBV18; abundance: few; CDR3nt: TGTGCCAGCTCACTAATTTCCGGGACAGCATCCTACGAGCAGTACTTC; CDR3aa: CASSLISGTASYEQYF
j_gene: TRBJ1-5; d_gene: NA; v_gene: TRBV19; abundance: NA; CDR3nt: TGTGCCAGTAGAAGACAGGTGAACAATCAGCCCCAGCATTTT; CDR3aa: CASRRQVNNQPQHF
j_gene: TRBJ1-1; d_gene: NA; v_gene: TRBV7-9; abundance: NA; CDR3nt: TGTGCCAGCCTGGGGGCGCTGAACACTGAAGCTTTCTTT; CDR3aa: CASLGALNTEAFF
j_gene: TRBJ2-1; d_gene: TRBD2; v_gene: TRBV7-7; abundance: NA; CDR3nt: TGTGCTAGCAGCCCCGGACTAGCGGGTTACAATGAGCAGTTCTTC; CDR3aa: CASSPGLAGYNEQFF
j_gene: TRBJ2-1; d_gene: TRBD2; v_gene: TRBV7-2; abundance: NA; CDR3nt: TGTGCCAGCAGCTTAACTAGCGGGGGTCCACACCCGCAGTTCTTC; CDR3aa: CASSLTSGGPHPQFF
j_gene: TRBJ2-1; d_gene: NA; v_gene: TRBV7-3; abundance: NA; CDR3nt: TGTGCCAGCAGCCCTGGCCCGACAGAGCAGTTCTTC; CDR3aa: CASSPGPTEQFF
j_gene: TRBJ2-7; d_gene: TRBD1; v_gene: TRBV6-1; abundance: once; CDR3nt: TGTGCCAGCCGCGGGCAGGGGGCCTCCTACGAGCAGTACTTC; CDR3aa: CASRGQGASYEQYF
j_gene: TRBJ1-5; d_gene: NA; v_gene: TRBV19; abundance: NA; CDR3nt: TGTGCCAGTAGTATGAGGACGGGCTTGCGGGGGGTGAATCAGCCCCAGCATTTT; CDR3aa: CASSMRTGLRGVNQPQHF
j_gene: TRBJ1-1; d_gene: TRBD1; v_gene: TRBV18; abundance: NA; CDR3nt: TGTGCCAGCTCACCACTTGGGACAGGGGCGATGAACACTGAAGCTTTCTTT; CDR3aa: CASSPLGTGAMNTEAFF
j_gene: TRBJ2-7; d_gene: NA; v_gene: TRBV7-9; abundance: once; CDR3nt: TGTGCCAGCAGCTTTGATACAGGCACCGAGCAGTACTTC; CDR3aa: CASSFDTGTEQYF
j_gene: TRBJ2-7; d_gene: TRBD2; v_gene: TRBV7-6; abundance: once; CDR3nt: TGTGCCAGCAGGATCCGGGAGGGCAGCTCCTACGAGCAGTACTTC; CDR3aa: CASRIREGSSYEQYF
j_gene: TRBJ1-1; d_gene: NA; v_gene: TRBV11-2; abundance: NA; CDR3nt: TGTGCCAGCAGCCTCGAAAGTGCGTCGGGAGCTTTCTTT; CDR3aa: CASSLESASGAFF
j_gene: TRBJ2-3; d_gene: NA; v_gene: TRBV27; abundance: NA; CDR3nt: TGTGCCAGCAGGGGGGCGGCTACAAAGGGGACGCAGTATTTT; CDR3aa: CASRGAATKGTQYF
j_gene: TRBJ2-7; d_gene: TRBD1; v_gene: TRBV2; abundance: NA; CDR3nt: TGTGCCAGCAGCGGACAGGGGCGGGAGTACTTC; CDR3aa: CASSGQGREYF
j_gene: TRBJ2-6; d_gene: NA; v_gene: TRBV10-3; abundance: NA; CDR3nt: TGTGCCATCAGTGACCGGGACATCTCTGGGGCCAACGTCCTGACTTTC; CDR3aa: CAISDRDISGANVLTF
j_gene: TRBJ2-3; d_gene: TRBD2; v_gene: TRBV5-6; abundance: NA; CDR3nt: TGTGCCAGCAGCGCCAGGGGGCTAACTAGCGGGGGGACCACAGATACGCAGTATTTT; CDR3aa: CASSARGLTSGGTTDTQYF
j_gene: TRBJ1-2; d_gene: TRBD1; v_gene: TRBV27; abundance: NA; CDR3nt: TGTGCCAGCAGTTTAGTCCAGGGGGGCTATGGCTACACCTTC; CDR3aa: CASSLVQGGYGYTF
j_gene: TRBJ2-1; d_gene: TRBD2; v_gene: TRBV30; abundance: NA; CDR3nt: TGTGCCTGGAGTGTACACAGCGGGGAGGTTTATGAGCAGTTCTTC; CDR3aa: CAWSVHSGEVYEQFF
j_gene: TRBJ1-1; d_gene: NA; v_gene: TRBV4-1; abundance: NA; CDR3nt: TGCGCCAGCAGCCAAGAATACAGGGTGAACACTGAAGCTTTCTTT; CDR3aa: CASSQEYRVNTEAFF
j_gene: TRBJ2-7; d_gene: NA; v_gene: TRBV10-3; abundance: NA; CDR3nt: TGTGCCATCAGTGAGGTCGGGCGGGCCTACGAGCAGTACTTC; CDR3aa: CAISEVGRAYEQYF
j_gene: TRBJ1-1; d_gene: NA; v_gene: TRBV5-4; abundance: once; CDR3nt: TGTGCCAGCAGCACCCGGGATAAAGGGAACACTGAAGCTTTCTTT; CDR3aa: CASSTRDKGNTEAFF
j_gene: TRBJ2-5; d_gene: TRBD1; v_gene: TRBV19; abundance: NA; CDR3nt: TGTGCCAGTAGTATAGGGACAGGGGATCGCGAGACCCAGTACTTC; CDR3aa: CASSIGTGDRETQYF
j_gene: TRBJ2-7; d_gene: NA; v_gene: TRBV5-1; abundance: NA; CDR3nt: TGCGCCAGCAGCTTGGAGGGGCCGCCCTACGAGCAGTACTTC; CDR3aa: CASSLEGPPYEQYF
j_gene: TRBJ2-5; d_gene: NA; v_gene: TRBV5-1; abundance: NA; CDR3nt: TGCGCCAGCAGCCGTGAAGAGACCCAGTACTTC; CDR3aa: CASSREETQYF
j_gene: TRBJ1-1; d_gene: NA; v_gene: TRBV29-1; abundance: NA; CDR3nt: TGCAGCGTTGTGGGAGACACTGAAGCTTTCTTT; CDR3aa: CSVVGDTEAFF
j_gene: TRBJ2-5; d_gene: TRBD2; v_gene: TRBV5-1; abundance: NA; CDR3nt: TGCGCCAGCAGCAGCGGGGGCTTGGAGACCCAGTACTTC; CDR3aa: CASSSGGLETQYF
j_gene: TRBJ2-7; d_gene: TRBD1; v_gene: TRBV7-3; abundance: NA; CDR3nt: TGTGCCAGCAGCTCTCCCGGGACAGGGGAGATAGTGCAGTACTTC; CDR3aa: CASSSPGTGEIVQYF
j_gene: TRBJ1-4; d_gene: NA; v_gene: TRBV28; abundance: NA; CDR3nt: TGTGCCAGCAGTTTAGATGGGGTTGGGGGGGAAAAACTGTTTTTT; CDR3aa: CASSLDGVGGEKLFF
j_gene: TRBJ2-1; d_gene: TRBD2; v_gene: TRBV18; abundance: NA; CDR3nt: TGTGCCAGCTCTACGGGGGGGAATGAGCAGTTCTTC; CDR3aa: CASSTGGNEQFF
j_gene: TRBJ1-1; d_gene: NA; v_gene: TRBV5-5; abundance: few; CDR3nt: TGTGCCAGCAGCTTGCTCGGGACTCTGAACACTGAAGCTTTCTTT; CDR3aa: CASSLLGTLNTEAFF
j_gene: TRBJ2-7; d_gene: TRBD1; v_gene: TRBV28; abundance: NA; CDR3nt: TGTGCCAGCACCCAGCGACAGGGCCTCTACGAGCAGTACTTC; CDR3aa: CASTQRQGLYEQYF
j_gene: TRBJ1-3; d_gene: TRBD1; v_gene: TRBV2; abundance: NA; CDR3nt: TGTGCCAGCAGGGGGACAGAACTCTCTGGAAACACCATATATTTT; CDR3aa: CASRGTELSGNTIYF
j_gene: TRBJ2-1; d_gene: TRBD2; v_gene: TRBV7-9; abundance: NA; CDR3nt: TGTGCCAGCAGCTTGACTAGCGGGGCCGTTACCTCCTACAATGAGCAGTTCTTC; CDR3aa: CASSLTSGAVTSYNEQFF
j_gene: TRBJ1-5; d_gene: NA; v_gene: TRBV15; abundance: NA; CDR3nt: TGTGCCACCAGCAACTCAGGGGTTGATCAGCCCCAGCATTTT; CDR3aa: CATSNSGVDQPQHF
j_gene: TRBJ1-6; d_gene: TRBD1; v_gene: TRBV4-2; abundance: NA; CDR3nt: TGTGCCAGCAGCCCGTCCGGGGGGGAGAGGGACAGGGAGAGCCCCCTCCACTTT; CDR3aa: CASSPSGGERDRESPLHF
j_gene: TRBJ1-2; d_gene: NA; v_gene: TRBV7-9; abundance: NA; CDR3nt: TGTGCCAGCAGCTTAATCCTTAAACGGGATTACTATGGCTACACCTTC; CDR3aa: CASSLILKRDYYGYTF
j_gene: TRBJ1-2; d_gene: NA; v_gene: TRBV7-9; abundance: NA; CDR3nt: TGTGCCAGCAGCTACGACATTTCTGGCTACACCTTC; CDR3aa: CASSYDISGYTF
j_gene: TRBJ2-1; d_gene: NA; v_gene: TRBV27; abundance: NA; CDR3nt: TGTGCCAGCAGGTGGGCGGGGAGGCAGTTCTTC; CDR3aa: CASRWAGRQFF
j_gene: TRBJ2-4; d_gene: NA; v_gene: TRBV30; abundance: NA; CDR3nt: TGTGCCTGGAGTGTACTAAGGGGGGGCGACAAAAACATTCAGTACTTC; CDR3aa: CAWSVLRGGDKNIQYF
j_gene: TRBJ2-1; d_gene: TRBD1; v_gene: TRBV15; abundance: NA; CDR3nt: TGTGCCACCAGCAGAGACCCCCGACAGGGGGTACACAATGAGCAGTTCTTC; CDR3aa: CATSRDPRQGVHNEQFF